This TCR beta chain was observed in a study of control samples from healthy donors and cancer patients. Only in-frame clones appear in the TCRdb table, and some are missing; sequencing was by immunoSEQ multiplex PCR. The repertoire consists of approximately 180,000 clones, with around 94% occurring once and the leading ten covering 1.3% to 1.5%. The CDR3 spans 14 residues. The junction had 10 bases not matched to a gene; V was cut back by 11 bases and J by 3 bases. The germline V gene has CDR1 SNHLY and CDR2 FYNNEI. The J gene is TRBJ2-1, the V gene TRBV2; 7 bases are shared with TRBD2. The receptor was isolated from a woman younger than 30 in good health. What was sequenced was blood. This chain's CDR3 is CAASWGGDYNEQFF. DNA for the CDR3: TGTGCCGCCTCGTGGGGAGGGGACTACAATGAGCAGTTCTTC.